Listed below are T cell receptor beta chains from one sample, sequenced in a study of blood T cell repertoires in COVID-19. The method was immunoSEQ multiplex PCR; TCRdb's version includes in-frame clones alone and lacks a portion of them. This sample has roughly 250,000 clones; 84% occur once, and the top ten carry 1.5% to 1.9%. Material: peripheral blood. The receptors were sampled from a woman aged 40 to 50 who had recovered from COVID-19. CDR3s leave out the opening cysteine and the closing phenylalanine or tryptophan.

v_call cdr3_aa
TRBV27 ASYGGRGNIQY
TRBV7-8 ASSTRTGGETQY
TRBV27 ASSNLAGGVADTQY
TRBV28 ASSFLSRGTGELF
TRBV19 ASSSRTGYSNYGYT
TRBV3-1/TRBV3-2 ASRKGPRQGAYGYT
TRBV28 ASGTGTGGFSEKLF
TRBV5-1 ASSLGQGSGSSPLH
TRBV5-1 ASSLGARREQY
TRBV7-8 ASSFRTSGEGELF
TRBV6-1 ASSEQGIPEKLF
TRBV7-9 ASSFQGQGTEAF
TRBV7-9 ASSPLGGDEKLF
TRBV28 ASRLDFNQPQH
TRBV5-1 ASSNRDSRGGELF
TRBV25-1 ASSEYLAGGETQY
TRBV9 ASSLQGNRPNTEAF
TRBV6-5 ASTGGLAEAF
TRBV10-3 AISKPEGVYT
TRBV30 AWLTWGHSSGANVLT
TRBV6-2/TRBV6-3 ASSYSSRDSPFRPQH
TRBV10-1 ASTEGLFSTDTQY
TRBV6-6 ASSPQGNYGYT
TRBV2 ASQEINYGYT
TRBV7-2 ASSLTIYGLAEETQY
TRBV5-1 ASSRLPGLAGGTDTQY
TRBV30 AWSGAGSSGNTIY
TRBV10-3 AISDPSLRSGANVLT
TRBV4-1 ASSQGAGFYEQY
TRBV30 AWSTSTVWSEKLF
TRBV28 ASRDPGHQITEAF
TRBV10-3 AISGDFSSYEQY
TRBV4-1 ASSQDTALGTNTGELF
TRBV4-2 ASRQGHQIMNTGELF
TRBV5-1 ASSVNPSGYGYT
TRBV7-2 ASSLGTGRYEQY